This entry lists 19 T cell receptor beta chains sequenced from one sample in a study of T-cell memory formation after mild COVID-19. TCRdb analysed the 5' RACE reads with MiXCR anew, one entry per CDR3 protein. The sample has 550,000 to 650,000 distinct CDR3 sequences, 17% seen once; the top ten hold about 7.4%. The specimen was PBMCs or a T cell subset sorted from them (not recorded which). Receptor source: an adult woman who had mild COVID-19 (a few samples of this study predate the infection). Cell type and time point are not known.

This clonotype occurred a few times. The J gene is TRBJ2-1, the V gene TRBV24-1; 9 bases line up with TRBD2. Germline V gene lookup returns CDR1 KGHDR and CDR2 SFDVKD. The CDR3 extends over 13 amino acids. V gave up 9 bases and J gave up 9 bases; unmatched junction bases: 8. As DNA, the CDR3 is TGTGCCACCCTAGGACTAGCGACCGGTGAGCAGTTCTTC. Translated: CATLGLATGEQFF.

The CDR3 region is CASGVEKNTEAFF. CDR3 in DNA: TGTGCCAGCGGCGTGGAGAAGAACACTGAAGCTTTCTTT. The genes are TRBV12-3 or TRBV12-4 and TRBJ1-1; no definite D call. Trimming shortened V by 8 bases and J by 1 base, and 11 bases separated the two germline ends. The CDR3 contains 13 residues.

This sequence joins TRBV19 and TRBJ1-2; the D gene is possibly TRBD1 (5 bases). Looked up from germline, CDR1 is LNHDA and CDR2 is SQIVND (reference sequence). Between the trimmed V and J ends, which lost 6 bases and 0 bases, there was a span of 14 bases. This CDR3 has 15 residues. The CDR3 nucleotides are TGTGCCAGTAGCACTCCGGGACTTTCTAACTATGGCTACACCTTC. Translated, it gives CASSTPGLSNYGYTF.

CDR3 sequence reads: CASSLIGGGSNEQFF. In DNA, the CDR3 is TGTGCCAGCAGCTTAATCGGCGGGGGATCAAATGAGCAGTTCTTC. The gene calls are TRBV7-3 and TRBJ2-1; 7 nucleotides match TRBD2. This CDR3 spans 15 amino acids. Germline CDR1 SGHTA, CDR2 FQGTGA. The V segment lost 1 base and the J segment 7 bases; nucleotides outside the gene matches: 7.

The rearrangement links TRBV4-3 to TRBJ2-2; perhaps TRBD1 as D (6 bases). This CDR3 comprises 15 residues. Trimming left V 3 bases short and J 2 bases short, with 10 bases between. Germline CDR1 and CDR2: LGHNA and YSLEER. The CDR3 loop is CASSHGTFNTGELFF. The CDR3 nucleotides read TGCGCCAGCAGCCACGGGACATTTAACACCGGGGAGCTGTTTTTT.

The gene calls are TRBV5-6 and TRBJ1-2; D perhaps matches TRBD1 (6 bases). This CDR3 region has 15 residues. Germline assignment: CDR1 SGHDT and CDR2 YYEEEE. Deletions cut 1 base from V and 4 bases from J, with 14 bases between. The CDR3 reads CASSLIIQGSYGYTF. The CDR3 DNA is TGTGCCAGCAGCTTGATCATACAGGGCTCCTATGGCTACACCTTC.

This clonotype was counted a single time. The chain uses TRBV6-5 and TRBJ1-1; D unclear. This CDR3 spans 13 amino acids. Germline lookup yields CDR1 MNHEY and CDR2 SVGAGI. Trimming pared 0 bases from V and 8 bases from J, leaving 10 bases between. The CDR3 here is CASSYSFWREAFF. Written as DNA, the CDR3 is TGTGCCAGCAGTTACTCGTTTTGGCGGGAAGCTTTCTTT.

The chain has TRBV6-2 or TRBV6-3 and TRBJ1-1; D perhaps matches TRBD1 (6 bases). This CDR3 is 14 amino acids long. The germline gives CDR1 MNHEY, CDR2 SVGEGT. V dropped 7 bases and J dropped 5 bases, with 17 bases sitting between them. CDR3 sequence reads: CASNRGQPGTEAFF. DNA for the CDR3: TGTGCCAGCAACCGTGGACAGCCGGGGACTGAAGCTTTCTTT.

This chain links TRBV20-1 with TRBJ2-3; D gene ambiguous. The length of the CDR3 is 16 residues. Germline V CDR1 and CDR2: DFQATT, SNEGSKA (reference sequence). Trimming cost V 0 bases and J 3 bases, with 16 bases left between them. CDR3 region: CSARDKAQRGTDTQYF. The CDR3 DNA follows: TGCAGTGCTAGAGACAAGGCCCAACGAGGAACAGATACGCAGTATTTT.

The sample holds a few counts of this clonotype. CDR3 sequence: CASSFQTGKGTDTQYF. As DNA, the CDR3 is TGTGCCAGCAGCTTTCAGACAGGGAAAGGCACAGATACGCAGTATTTT. The chain carries TRBV12-3 or TRBV12-4 and TRBJ2-3; 7 bases map to TRBD1. The trim removed 6 bases at V and 1 base at J, leaving 10 bases unmatched. This CDR3 contains 16 residues.

CDR3 DNA: TGTGCCAGCAGCTTCGGACTCGATTATGGCTACACCTTC. It specifies CASSFGLDYGYTF. This chain links TRBV5-4 with TRBJ1-2, with D unclear. V was cut by 2 bases and J by 5 bases, with 10 bases left in between. The CDR3 is 13 amino acids. Germline loops: CDR1 SGHNT, CDR2 YYREEE (reference sequence).

The gene calls are TRBV24-1 and TRBJ2-3; 7 bases agree with TRBD2. The ends lost 4 bases at V and 4 bases at J; junction bases unmatched: 4. This CDR3 has 14 amino acids. Germline CDR1 is KGHDR and CDR2 is SFDVKD. CDR3 coding DNA: TGTGCCACCAGTGAGGGGGGGACTGCAGATACGCAGTATTTT. Translating it yields CATSEGGTADTQYF.

This clonotype occurred many times. V and J are TRBV7-2 and TRBJ2-7; 8 positions agree with TRBD2. The CDR3 spans 16 residues. The V and J ends lost 1 base and 2 bases, in that order; junction bases with no gene match: 7. Germline loops: CDR1 SGHTA, CDR2 FQGNSA. The CDR3 reads CASSLVASGLTYEQYF. The CDR3 DNA reads as TGTGCCAGCAGCTTAGTGGCTAGCGGGTTAACCTACGAGCAGTACTTC.

V usage is TRBV10-3 and J usage is TRBJ2-2; the match to TRBD2 covers 10 bases. Germline lookup yields CDR1 ENHRY and CDR2 SYGVKD. The V and J ends lost 0 bases and 2 bases, in that order; junction bases with no gene match: 9. CDR3 length equals 19 residues. CDR3 sequence reads: CAISESPGLAGANTGELFF. The CDR3 DNA sequence: TGTGCCATCAGTGAGTCCCCGGGCCTAGCGGGGGCTAACACCGGGGAGCTGTTTTTT.

This clonotype turned up a few times. The genes are TRBV29-1 and TRBJ2-3; 8 nucleotides agree with TRBD2. There are 13 residues in the CDR3. The germline V gene encodes CDR1 SQVTM and CDR2 ANQGSEA. V lost 4 bases to trimming and J lost 5 bases; unmatched junction nucleotides: 5. In DNA form, the CDR3 reads TGCAGCGTTGGTGGGACTAGTCAAGATACGCAGTATTTT. Translated, it gives CSVGGTSQDTQYF.

The rearrangement uses TRBV5-1 and TRBJ2-7; perhaps TRBD2 as D (6 bases). The CDR3 has 15 residues. V was trimmed by 4 bases and J by 0 bases, leaving 14 bases between them. The germline gives CDR1 SGHRS, CDR2 YFSETQ. CDR3 sequence reads: CASSTTGASSYEQYF. In nucleotides, the CDR3 is TGCGCCAGCAGCACAACGGGAGCGAGCTCCTACGAGCAGTACTTC.

The CDR3 DNA reads TGCAGCGTTGAGACTTCTCTAGCGGGAGCCTACAATGAGCAGTTCTTC. This encodes CSVETSLAGAYNEQFF. J is TRBJ2-1 and V is TRBV29-1; TRBD2 aligns across 10 bases. Germline CDR1 reads SQVTM; CDR2 reads ANQGSEA. The CDR3 runs 16 residues. Unmatched junction bases numbered 7, after V lost 3 bases and J lost 2 bases.

The chain has TRBV5-4 and TRBJ1-6; D is unclear. This CDR3 has 12 amino acids. Germline CDR1 and CDR2: SGHNT and YYREEE (reference sequence). V was clipped by 4 bases and J by 7 bases, with 6 bases between them. This CDR3 is CASSQVNSPLHF. CDR3 sequence (DNA): TGTGCCAGCAGCCAAGTCAATTCACCCCTCCACTTT.

In this sample, this clonotype turned up a few times. The J gene is TRBJ2-7, the V gene TRBV20-1; D possibly corresponds to TRBD2 (5 bases). This CDR3 has 12 amino acids. CDR1 is DFQATT, CDR2 SNEGSKA, per germline (reference sequence). Trimming left V 3 bases short and J 5 bases short, with 11 bases between. The CDR3 loop reads CSARGGLHEQYF. As DNA, the CDR3 is TGCAGTGCTAGGGGCGGACTGCACGAGCAGTACTTC.